The 8 T cell receptor beta chains presented below share a single source sample, sequenced in a study of blood T cell repertoires in COVID-19. Sequencing was performed with immunoSEQ multiplex PCR; in TCRdb, only in-frame clones are kept and a portion is missing. The sample includes over 150,000 clones, roughly four fifths of them seen just once. The specimen sequenced was peripheral blood. The receptors shown here come from a woman aged 80 or over with acute or convalescent COVID-19.

This clone has just a few counts. This chain links TRBV1 with TRBJ1-3. TRBV1 is flagged as a pseudogene. The CDR3 totals 17 residues. The CDR3: CTSSQDVRTSSGNTIYF. In DNA form, the CDR3 reads TGCACCAGCAGCCAAGATGTCAGGACTAGCTCTGGAAACACCATATATTTT.

This clone was detected once. V is TRBV14 and J is TRBJ1-1; the match to TRBD1 covers 9 bases. This CDR3 contains 15 residues. V was pared by 2 bases and J by 1 base, with 2 bases of the junction left unmatched. Germline V gene lookup returns CDR1 SGHDN and CDR2 FVKESK. The CDR3 loop reads CASSQRTGANTEAFF. DNA of the CDR3: TGTGCCAGCAGCCAAAGGACAGGGGCGAACACTGAAGCTTTCTTT.

This sequence joins TRBV10-3 and TRBJ2-7; 8 nucleotides match TRBD2. The CDR3 is 12 amino acids. J gave up 5 bases and V 10 bases, and 7 bases lay outside the gene matches. CDR1 is ENHRY, CDR2 SYGVKD, per germline. This chain's CDR3 is CASMGLEDEQYF. The CDR3 DNA reads TGTGCCAGCATGGGACTAGAAGACGAGCAGTACTTC.

The V and J genes are TRBV4-3 and TRBJ2-7; 8 nucleotides line up with TRBD1. After removal of 1 base from V and 5 bases from J, the junction contained 10 bases not matched to a gene. The CDR3 is made up of 16 amino acids. The germline gives CDR1 LGHNA, CDR2 YSLEER. The CDR3 nucleotides read TGCGCCAGCAGCCAAGTGAGGACAGGGTCTGGGAACGAGCAGTACTTC. Its protein product is CASSQVRTGSGNEQYF.

V and J are TRBV7-9 and TRBJ1-6, with 8 nucleotides matching TRBD1. The V gene's germline CDR1 is SEHNR and CDR2 FQNEAQ (reference sequence). Trimming cost V 4 bases and J 10 bases; bases outside gene matches: 6. The length of the CDR3 is 14 residues. This chain's CDR3 is CASSWTGSGSPLHF. The CDR3 DNA follows: TGTGCCAGCAGCTGGACAGGGTCAGGATCACCCCTCCACTTT.

This chain joins TRBV2 and TRBJ2-2; D gene unclear. This CDR3 is 14 amino acids long. Germline CDR1 and CDR2: SNHLY and FYNNEI. V dropped 7 bases and J dropped 1 base, with 10 bases sitting between them. DNA for the CDR3: TGTGCCAGCACCCAGACGGGGAACACCGGGGAGCTGTTTTTT. Translated, it gives CASTQTGNTGELFF.

This clone has at least ten counts. The genes are TRBV5-6 and TRBJ1-3, with D tentatively TRBD1 (6 bases). Trimming stripped 4 bases from V and 0 bases from J, with 11 bases between. The V gene's germline CDR1 is SGHDT and CDR2 YYEEEE. The CDR3 totals 15 residues. As DNA, the CDR3 is TGTGCCAGCAGCCCGGGACAAAGCTCTGGAAACACCATATATTTT. Its protein is CASSPGQSSGNTIYF. Filled out from reference TRBV5-6 and TRBJ1-3, the complete variable domain reads DAGVTQSPTHLIKTRGQQVTLRCSPKSGHDTVSWYQQALGQGPQFIFQYYEEEERQRGNFPDRFSGHQFPNYSSELNVNALLLGDSALYLCASSPGQSSGNTIYFGEGSWLTVV.

The CDR3 loop is CASKGVHEQYF. CDR3 DNA: TGTGCCAGCAAAGGGGTGCACGAGCAGTACTTC. V and J are TRBV6-5 and TRBJ2-7; D might be TRBD1 (5 bases). Germline V gene lookup returns CDR1 MNHEY and CDR2 SVGAGI. Between the trimmed V and J ends, which lost 7 bases and 5 bases, there was a span of 9 bases. CDR3 length equals 11 residues.